This TCR beta chain is drawn from a study of T cell responses to AZD1222 COVID-19 vaccine. On the study more broadly: Whether given at about 4 or about 12 weeks, second doses were pooled. Study results and caveats: The study sampled repertoires only after the peak T cell response. Following two doses of AZD1222, Spike-specific TCR breadth and depth rose.

Assay used: immunoSEQ multiplex PCR; TCRdb lists only in-frame clones, some missing. This table has about 120,000 clones, more than 75% appearing once. A few counts support this clone. The antigen is undetermined. The germline V and J ends were trimmed by 6 bases and 0 bases, with 8 bases remaining between them. Per the germline V gene, CDR1 is SEHNR and CDR2 is FQNEAQ (reference sequence). The CDR3 is 13 amino acids. This clonotype was obtained from an adult in good health. This chain uses TRBV7-9 with TRBJ1-1; D unclear. Here the sequenced sample was peripheral blood, taken on day 0 of AZD1222 vaccination. CDR3 bases: TGTGCCAGCAGATTTGGCTTGAACACTGAAGCTTTCTTT. Residues: CASRFGLNTEAFF.